This is a list of T cell receptor beta chains from one sample in a study of CD8 T cells in Susac syndrome. TCRdb used MiXCR to reprocess the immunoSEQ multiplex PCR reads, holding one entry per CDR3 protein. The table lists some 190,000 distinct CDR3 sequences, around 93% of them singletons. The sample taken for sequencing was CD4+ T cells from PBMCs. The source is a human donor with Susac syndrome. CDR3s include the opening cysteine and the closing phenylalanine or tryptophan. Fields, in order: V gene, clone size, D gene, J gene, CDR3 protein, CDR3 DNA. D genes are given only for firm matches. A row's size may be missing; if present it is once, few, many or a size class.

TRBV5-1	-	TRBD2	TRBJ2-7	CASTTTSGGEQYF	TGCGCCAGCACCACGACTAGCGGGGGAGAGCAGTACTTC
TRBV3-1	-	-	TRBJ2-7	CASSQEPNYEQYF	TGTGCCAGCAGCCAAGAACCGAACTACGAGCAGTACTTC
TRBV29-1	-	TRBD1	TRBJ1-1	CSAAMTGDTEAFF	TGCAGCGCCGCCATGACAGGGGACACTGAAGCTTTCTTT
TRBV9	-	-	TRBJ2-7	CASSVRMGGLYEQYF	TGTGCCAGCAGCGTCCGGATGGGGGGATTGTACGAGCAGTACTTC
TRBV20-1	once	TRBD1	TRBJ2-3	CSAGTGGRNTDTQYF	TGCAGTGCGGGGACAGGGGGCCGGAACACAGATACGCAGTATTTT
TRBV5-1	-	-	TRBJ2-3	CASSLESVRRTDTQYF	TGCGCCAGCAGCTTGGAGTCAGTGAGAAGGACAGATACGCAGTATTTT
TRBV4-3	-	TRBD1	TRBJ2-4	CASSQLRQGNIQYF	TGCGCCAGCAGCCAACTGAGACAGGGGAACATTCAGTACTTC
TRBV7-9	-	-	TRBJ1-5	CASSPDSENQPQHF	TGTGCCAGCAGCCCAGACAGTGAAAATCAGCCCCAGCATTTT
TRBV6-2/TRBV6-3	-	-	TRBJ2-5	CASLGEFRETQYF	TGTGCCAGCCTCGGGGAATTCAGGGAGACCCAGTACTTC
TRBV5-1	-	-	TRBJ2-2	CASSLETYGELFF	TGCGCCAGCAGCTTGGAAACCTACGGGGAGCTGTTTTTT
TRBV30	-	-	TRBJ1-6	CAWSVGINSPLHF	TGTGCCTGGAGTGTAGGGATTAATTCACCCCTCCACTTT
TRBV25-1	once	TRBD1	TRBJ1-1	CASSEPRGDLTEAFF	TGTGCCAGCAGTGAACCCAGGGGGGATCTCACTGAAGCTTTCTTT
TRBV19	-	TRBD1	TRBJ1-1	CASSPRTGRTEAFF	TGTGCCAGTAGTCCACGGACAGGACGCACTGAAGCTTTCTTT
TRBV7-3	-	-	TRBJ1-1	CASSFQGAEAFF	TGTGCCAGCAGCTTCCAAGGGGCTGAAGCTTTCTTT
TRBV19	-	-	TRBJ1-5	CASSIPFGAGGQPQHF	TGTGCCAGTAGTATTCCGTTCGGGGCAGGAGGGCAGCCCCAGCATTTT
TRBV6-2/TRBV6-3	-	TRBD1	TRBJ1-4	CASSYSSRGSEKLFF	TGTGCCAGCAGTTACTCGAGCAGGGGGAGCGAAAAACTGTTTTTT
TRBV7-3	-	-	TRBJ2-4	CASSLRAATLAKNIQYF	TGTGCCAGCAGCTTAAGGGCAGCCACCTTAGCCAAAAACATTCAGTACTTC
TRBV20-1	-	TRBD2	TRBJ2-7	CSARVAGGNEQYF	TGCAGTGCTAGGGTAGCGGGGGGGAACGAGCAGTACTTC
TRBV5-1	-	TRBD1	TRBJ2-7	CASSLWTGTYEQYF	TGCGCCAGCAGCTTGTGGACAGGTACCTACGAGCAGTACTTC
TRBV6-5	-	-	TRBJ1-1	CASRPGQTGTEAFF	TGTGCCAGCAGGCCGGGACAAACCGGCACTGAAGCTTTCTTT
TRBV20-1	-	-	TRBJ1-2	CSASSGDYGYTF	TGCAGTGCTAGTAGTGGCGACTATGGCTACACCTTC
TRBV6-5	-	-	TRBJ1-5	CASRDGYSNQPQHF	TGTGCCAGCAGGGACGGATATAGCAATCAGCCCCAGCATTTT
TRBV2	-	-	TRBJ1-5	CASRVRRRNQPQHF	TGTGCCAGCAGGGTACGAAGGCGCAATCAGCCCCAGCATTTT
TRBV6-6	-	-	TRBJ1-1	CASSYVALNTEAFF	TGTGCCAGCAGTTACGTGGCGCTTAACACTGAAGCTTTCTTT
TRBV15	-	-	TRBJ1-1	CATSSKAQVGMENTEAFF	TGTGCCACCAGCAGTAAAGCACAGGTTGGAATGGAAAACACTGAAGCTTTCTTT
TRBV6-5	-	-	TRBJ1-2	CASTPDGYTF	TGTGCCAGCACCCCTGATGGCTACACCTTC
TRBV2	few	-	TRBJ2-5	CASSEAREETQYF	TGTGCCAGCAGTGAGGCGCGCGAAGAGACCCAGTACTTC
TRBV15	-	-	TRBJ2-1	CATSRDPGENNEQFF	TGTGCCACCAGCAGAGACCCGGGGGAGAACAATGAGCAGTTCTTC
TRBV6-5	-	TRBD1	TRBJ1-2	CASQDRFFSYTF	TGTGCCAGTCAGGACAGGTTTTTTAGCTACACCTTC
TRBV9	once	-	TRBJ2-5	CASSVYGRQETQYF	TGTGCCAGCAGCGTATACGGCCGGCAAGAGACCCAGTACTTC
TRBV10-3	-	TRBD1	TRBJ1-5	CAISDPGTGSNQPQHF	TGTGCCATCAGTGACCCTGGGACAGGGAGCAATCAGCCCCAGCATTTT
TRBV5-1	-	TRBD1	TRBJ2-5	CASSSDRGIQETQYF	TGCGCCAGCAGCTCGGACAGGGGGATTCAAGAGACCCAGTACTTC
TRBV30	-	-	TRBJ1-3	CAWSSGLASGNTIYF	TGTGCCTGGAGTTCGGGACTGGCCTCTGGAAACACCATATATTTT
TRBV6-1	-	-	TRBJ2-6	CASSERPPLGFSGANVLTF	TGTGCCAGCAGTGAGCGGCCTCCCCTTGGGTTCTCTGGGGCCAACGTCCTGACTTTC
TRBV9	-	TRBD1	TRBJ2-1	CASSVVGGSEQFF	TGTGCCAGCAGCGTAGTAGGGGGCAGTGAGCAGTTCTTC
TRBV20-1	-	TRBD1	TRBJ1-4	CSAEPQGAPTTNEKLFF	TGCAGTGCTGAGCCTCAGGGGGCACCCACAACTAATGAAAAACTGTTTTTT
TRBV6-5	-	-	TRBJ2-3	CASSYRTESTDTQYF	TGTGCCAGCAGTTACCGGACAGAGAGCACAGATACGCAGTATTTT
TRBV25-1	-	-	TRBJ1-4	CASSPAGAGYGGSEKLFF	TGTGCCAGCAGCCCCGCCGGCGCGGGCTATGGTGGCAGTGAAAAACTGTTTTTT
TRBV28	-	TRBD2	TRBJ2-5	CASSFSLGLAGEETQYF	TGTGCCAGCAGTTTTTCCCTTGGACTAGCGGGGGAAGAGACCCAGTACTTC
TRBV5-4	-	TRBD2	TRBJ2-7	CASSYDAGGLTREQYF	TGTGCCAGCAGCTACGACGCGGGGGGCTTGACGCGAGAGCAGTACTTC